This TCR beta chain is from a study of T cells in Graves' hyperthyroidism and ophthalmopathy. Notes on the study in general: In the blood, most expanded thyroid clonotypes above 0.001 appeared as well.

Template material for amplifying TCR beta CDR3 regions consisted of RNA transcripts. Carried out on the TCR CDR3, a first-round RT-PCR used the HTBI primer set. TCRdb ran MiXCR on the multiplex PCR reads and lists one entry per CDR3 protein. Altogether hundreds of thousands of distinct CDR3 sequences are present, 15% to 18% being singletons, with the ten largest covering over 7.5%. This clonotype was detected many times. Its specificity is not known. Germline lookup yields CDR1 KGHSH and CDR2 LQKENI. The CDR3 covers 15 residues. Trimming shortened V by 1 base and J by 3 bases, and 12 bases separated the two germline ends.

The rearrangement joins TRBV18 to TRBJ1-1, with D maybe TRBD1 (6 bases). Material for sequencing was blood. The source is a woman aged 18-29 years with Graves' hyperthyroidism. CDR3 residues: CASSPRQGKDTEAFF. CDR3 sequence (DNA): TGTGCCAGCTCACCACGTCAGGGGAAGGACACTGAAGCTTTCTTT.